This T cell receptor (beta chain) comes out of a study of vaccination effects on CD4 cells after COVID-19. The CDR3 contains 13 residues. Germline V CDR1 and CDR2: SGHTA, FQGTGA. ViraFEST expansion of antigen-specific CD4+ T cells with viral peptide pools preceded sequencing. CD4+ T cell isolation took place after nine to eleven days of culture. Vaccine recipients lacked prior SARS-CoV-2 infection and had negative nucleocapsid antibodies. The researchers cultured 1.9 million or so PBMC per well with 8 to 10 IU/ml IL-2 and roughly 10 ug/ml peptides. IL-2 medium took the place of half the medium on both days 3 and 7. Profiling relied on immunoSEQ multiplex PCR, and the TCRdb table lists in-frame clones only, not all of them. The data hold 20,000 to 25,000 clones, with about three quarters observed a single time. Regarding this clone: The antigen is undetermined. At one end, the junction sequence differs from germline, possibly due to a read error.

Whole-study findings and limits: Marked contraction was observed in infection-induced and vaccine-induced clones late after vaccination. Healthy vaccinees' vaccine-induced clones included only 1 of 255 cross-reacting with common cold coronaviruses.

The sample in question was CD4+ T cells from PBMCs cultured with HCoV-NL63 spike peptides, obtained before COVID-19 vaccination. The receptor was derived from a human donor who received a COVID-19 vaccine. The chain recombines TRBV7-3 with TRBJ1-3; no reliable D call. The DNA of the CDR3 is TGTGCCAGCAGCCTAACTCCCGGGGACACCATATATTTT. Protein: CASSLTPGDTIYF. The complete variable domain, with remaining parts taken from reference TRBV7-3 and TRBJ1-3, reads GAGVSQTPSNKVTEKGKYVELRCDPISGHTALYWYRQSLGQGPEFLIYFQGTGAADDSGLPNDRFFAVRPEGSVSTLKIQRTERGDSAVYLCASSLTPGDTIYFGEGSWLTVV.